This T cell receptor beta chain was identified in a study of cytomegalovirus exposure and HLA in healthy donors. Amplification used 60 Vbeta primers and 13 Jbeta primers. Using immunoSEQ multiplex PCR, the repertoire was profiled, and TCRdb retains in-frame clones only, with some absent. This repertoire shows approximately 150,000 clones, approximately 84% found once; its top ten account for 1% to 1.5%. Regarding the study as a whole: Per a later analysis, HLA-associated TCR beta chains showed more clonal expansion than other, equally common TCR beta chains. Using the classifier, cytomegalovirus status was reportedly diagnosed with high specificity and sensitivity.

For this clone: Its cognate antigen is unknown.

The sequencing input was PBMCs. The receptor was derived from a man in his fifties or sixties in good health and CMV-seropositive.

This chain's CDR3 is CASSKDSAVTGELFF. The CDR3 region has the DNA TGTGCCAGCAGCAAGGACTCAGCGGTCACCGGGGAGCTGTTTTTT. The V and J genes are TRBV7-2 and TRBJ2-2; possibly TRBD2 for D (5 bases). CDR1 SGHTA and CDR2 FQGNSA come from the germline V gene. The V end lost 5 bases, the J end lost 4 bases, and 14 bases lay between the germline ends. The CDR3 extends over 15 amino acids.